This T cell receptor beta chain appears in the sequencing data of a study of blood T cell repertoires in COVID-19. Overall study context: Some COVID-19 samples were acute and others convalescent; all came from the United States, Italy and Spain.

Authors' data handling: Using reference gene primer amplification, nucleated cell counts were estimated. Some clones are missing from TCRdb's copy, which holds only in-frame ones; the method was immunoSEQ multiplex PCR. For V, J and clone size, that table is used; D and trimming come from the DNA. The sample has roughly 220,000 clones, 84% seen once. This CDR3 contains 16 residues. V lost 3 bases and J lost 5; bases outside the gene matches: 11. Germline V lookup: CDR1 SEHNR, CDR2 FQNEAQ (reference sequence). The receptor's source is a man younger than 40 with active or convalescent COVID-19. Input material: peripheral blood. This sequence joins TRBV7-9 and TRBJ2-5; 8 bases are shared with TRBD1. Written as DNA, the CDR3 is TGTGCCAGCAGCTTCCAAACAGGGGGGCTCCGGGAGACCCAGTACTTC. This encodes CASSFQTGGLRETQYF.